This T cell receptor beta chain was recovered during a study of beta chain features in type 1 diabetes (dated by TCRdb to the late 2010s). Regarding the research as a whole: No differences in mean age, gender distribution, total cell number or subset yield were found between patients and healthy donors. A total of 100 million to 140 million sorted cells were examined across all samples, and the number of cells per subset was strongly correlated with RNA yield. The study compared TCRB repertoires of sorted circulating CD4+ T cell subsets between recently diagnosed type 1 diabetes patients and matched healthy donors. Regulatory and stem cell-like memory subsets were isolated from only 8 patients and 8 healthy donors, whereas naive and central memory subsets came from all 30 or so donors.

All of the isolated RNA was reverse transcribed with the High Capacity cDNA Reverse Transcription Kit, so expressed TCRB transcripts were sequenced. Naive, central memory and regulatory T cell samples underwent deep immunoSEQ sequencing, averaging approximately 3.5 million total reads per sample. Sorted cells were lysed in RLT buffer, and RNA was extracted using DNase-treated RNeasy Micro or Mini kits according to cell number. Each cell subset was processed on its own to prevent cross-contamination, while patient and healthy donor samples were processed together. The immunoSEQ multiplex PCR was used to amplify TCRB sequences from cDNA, yielding 87-bp fragments that span the CDR3 region. Sequencing of the amplicons was performed on the Illumina HiSeq platform. The study's own analysis went as follows. PCR bias was corrected computationally using synthetic template baselines, and reads within Hamming distance 2 were collapsed, with unmergeable singletons discarded. By aligning reads against IMGT, V, D and J genes, CDR3 length, and insertions or deletions at six rearrangement sites were assigned. Clonotype counts were normalized to sorted cell number within each subset before computing true diversity and Gini coefficients with the tcR R package. The overlap coefficient, calculated on TCRB nucleotide sequences, was used to quantify repertoire sharing. As a proxy for the pre-selection repertoire, out-of-frame TCRB sequences from naive cells were analyzed. This is the immuneACCESS table as TCRdb keeps it, with only in-frame sequences that have V and J called. A part of the clones is gone; compared with another copy, unresolved V genes explain less than half, and the rest is unexplained. The D gene and trimming were derived from the DNA, and the V and J assignments and clone size from that table. The sample profile shows around 450,000 clones; roughly 10% of them were found once. The biggest ten clones account for about 0.042% of the sample.

On the study overall, not on this receptor specifically: In all four CD4+ subsets, TCRB CDR3 length was moderately but significantly shorter in type 1 diabetes patients. Sequencing cDNA rather than genomic DNA could over-represent highly expressing activated cells, although activation and CD3 levels did not differ between groups. Because small numbers of individuals were included in the HLA sub-analyses, any influence of HLA type on TCRB rearrangement was left unresolved. PCR might favor shorter templates, but patient and control samples were amplified and corrected together, so any skew would affect both groups equally. Patients with type 1 diabetes made fewer insertions and deleted more nucleotides at VDJ recombination sites, implying thymic rearrangement abnormalities. Naive, central memory and regulatory TCRB repertoires appeared more similar among patients than among healthy donors.

The cysteine opens and the phenylalanine closes a CDR3 of 14 amino acids. Only CDR3 DNA is held: 42 bases, read in frame from base 1. At the junction V is shortened by 5 bases and J by 3 bases, with 12 bases in between. According to the germline V gene (reference sequence), CDR1 reads SEHNR and CDR2 reads FQNEAQ. About this clone: The clone's antigen remains unknown. Per-base qualities were not stored, and no clone one base away is much larger.

Each donor gave one peripheral blood draw, about 110 mL on average, collected into heparinised tubes. A BD FACSAria II was used to sort naive, central memory, regulatory and stem cell-like memory CD4+ T cells with a panel that included CD45RO, CCR7, CD25, CD127, CD95 and CD27. All sorted populations exceeded 95% purity. PBMCs were separated immediately by Lymphoprep density gradient centrifugation and were stained directly, without being cultured. So that batch effects would be minimized, each experiment stained and sorted samples in pairs, pairing one healthy donor with one patient. The specimen sequenced was naive CD4+ T cells from blood. Per the publication, the cell subset or site label means: true naive CD4+ T cells. The sequence is built from TRBV7-9 and TRBJ2-3; a weak D assignment points to TRBD2 (6 bases agree). The receptor was isolated from a woman younger than 35 in good health. The CDR3 reads as follows: CASSTSGTTDTQYF. Read as DNA, the sequence is TGTGCCAGCAGCACTAGTGGGACTACAGATACGCAGTATTTT.